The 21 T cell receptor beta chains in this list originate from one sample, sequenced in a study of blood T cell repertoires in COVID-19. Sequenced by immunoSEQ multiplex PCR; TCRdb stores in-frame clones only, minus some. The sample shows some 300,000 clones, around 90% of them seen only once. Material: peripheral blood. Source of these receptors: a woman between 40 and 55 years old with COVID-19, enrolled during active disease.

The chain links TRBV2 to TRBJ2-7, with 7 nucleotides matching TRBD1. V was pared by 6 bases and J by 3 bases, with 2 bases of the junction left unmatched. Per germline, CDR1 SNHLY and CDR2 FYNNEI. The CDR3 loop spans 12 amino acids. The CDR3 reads CASRQGSYEQYF. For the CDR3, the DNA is TGTGCCAGCAGACAGGGGAGCTACGAGCAGTACTTC.

The DNA for the CDR3 is TGTGCCAGCAGCCCCTGGGACAGCTCCTACGAGCAGTACTTC. It codes for CASSPWDSSYEQYF. This chain links TRBV9 with TRBJ2-7; 7 positions match TRBD1. CDR3 length: 14 amino acids. CDR1 is SGDLS, CDR2 YYNGEE, per germline. J lost 0 bases, V lost 4 bases, and 4 bases had no gene match.

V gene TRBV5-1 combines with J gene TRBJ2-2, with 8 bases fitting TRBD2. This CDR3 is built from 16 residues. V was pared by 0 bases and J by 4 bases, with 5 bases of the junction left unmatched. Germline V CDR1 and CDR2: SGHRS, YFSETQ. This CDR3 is CASSLVGTRGTGELFF. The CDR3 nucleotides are TGCGCCAGCAGCTTGGTCGGGACTAGGGGCACCGGGGAGCTGTTTTTT.

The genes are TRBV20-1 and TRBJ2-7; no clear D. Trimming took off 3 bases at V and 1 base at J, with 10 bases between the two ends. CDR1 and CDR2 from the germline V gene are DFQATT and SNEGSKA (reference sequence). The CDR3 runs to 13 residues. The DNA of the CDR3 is TGCAGTGCTAGTCGCCAGTCATCCTACGAGCAGTACTTC. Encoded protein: CSASRQSSYEQYF.

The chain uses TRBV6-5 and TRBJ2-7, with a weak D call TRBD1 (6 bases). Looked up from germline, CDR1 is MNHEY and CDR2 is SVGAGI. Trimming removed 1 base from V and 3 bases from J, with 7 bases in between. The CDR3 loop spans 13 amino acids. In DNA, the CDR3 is TGTGCCAGCAGTTACTTGACAGGCTACGAGCAGTACTTC. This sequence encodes CASSYLTGYEQYF.

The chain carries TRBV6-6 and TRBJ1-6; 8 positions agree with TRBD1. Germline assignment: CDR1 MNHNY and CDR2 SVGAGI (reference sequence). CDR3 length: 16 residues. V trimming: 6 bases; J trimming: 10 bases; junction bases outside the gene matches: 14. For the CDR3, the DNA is TGTGCCAGCAGCCAGACGCGGACAGGGCAGGGGTCACCCCTCCACTTT. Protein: CASSQTRTGQGSPLHF.

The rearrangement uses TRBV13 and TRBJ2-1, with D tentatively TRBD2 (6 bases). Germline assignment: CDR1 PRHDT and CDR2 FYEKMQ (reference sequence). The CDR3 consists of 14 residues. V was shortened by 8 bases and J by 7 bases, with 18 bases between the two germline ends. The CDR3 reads CASGRRDQWNEQFF. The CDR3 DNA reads TGTGCCAGCGGGCGGCGGGATCAGTGGAATGAGCAGTTCTTC.

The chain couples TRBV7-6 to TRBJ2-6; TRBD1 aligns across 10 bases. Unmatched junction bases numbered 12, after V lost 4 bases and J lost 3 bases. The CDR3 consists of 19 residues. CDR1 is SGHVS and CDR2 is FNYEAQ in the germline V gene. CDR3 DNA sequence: TGTGCCAGCAGCTGGCAGACAGGGGGCGAAGTCGGTGGGGCCAACGTCCTGACTTTC. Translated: CASSWQTGGEVGGANVLTF.

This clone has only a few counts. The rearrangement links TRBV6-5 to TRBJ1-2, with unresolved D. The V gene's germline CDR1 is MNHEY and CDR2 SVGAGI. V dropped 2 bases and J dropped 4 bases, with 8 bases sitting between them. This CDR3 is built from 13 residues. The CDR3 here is CASSYGQSYGYTF. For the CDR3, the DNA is TGTGCCAGCAGTTACGGCCAGTCCTATGGCTACACCTTC.

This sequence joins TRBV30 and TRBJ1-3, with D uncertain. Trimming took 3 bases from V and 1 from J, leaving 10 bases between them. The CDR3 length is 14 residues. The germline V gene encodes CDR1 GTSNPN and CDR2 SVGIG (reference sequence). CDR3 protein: CAWRGPASGNTIYF. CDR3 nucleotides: TGTGCCTGGAGGGGCCCGGCGTCTGGAAACACCATATATTTT. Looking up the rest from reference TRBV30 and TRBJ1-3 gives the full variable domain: SQTIHQWPATLVQPVGSPLSLECTVEGTSNPNLYWYRQAAGRGLQLLFYSVGIGQISSEVPQNLSASRPQDRQFILSSKKLLLSDSGFYLCAWRGPASGNTIYFGEGSWLTVV.

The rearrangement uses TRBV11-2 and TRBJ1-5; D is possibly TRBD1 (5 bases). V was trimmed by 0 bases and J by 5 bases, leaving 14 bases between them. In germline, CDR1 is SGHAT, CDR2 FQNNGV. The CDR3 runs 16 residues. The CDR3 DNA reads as TGTGCCAGCAGCTTAGAGGGTGGGGCAGAGGATCAGCCCCAGCATTTT. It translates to CASSLEGGAEDQPQHF. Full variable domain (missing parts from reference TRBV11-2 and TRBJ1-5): EAGVAQSPRYKIIEKRQSVAFWCNPISGHATLYWYQQILGQGPKLLIQFQNNGVVDDSQLPKDRFSAERLKGVDSTLKIQPAKLEDSAVYLCASSLEGGAEDQPQHFGDGTRLSIL.

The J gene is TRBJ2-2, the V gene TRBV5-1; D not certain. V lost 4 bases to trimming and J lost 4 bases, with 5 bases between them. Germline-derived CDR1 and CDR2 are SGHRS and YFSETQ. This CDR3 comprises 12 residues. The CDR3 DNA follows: TGCGCCAGCAGCATCATCACCGGGGAGCTGTTTTTT. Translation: CASSIITGELFF.

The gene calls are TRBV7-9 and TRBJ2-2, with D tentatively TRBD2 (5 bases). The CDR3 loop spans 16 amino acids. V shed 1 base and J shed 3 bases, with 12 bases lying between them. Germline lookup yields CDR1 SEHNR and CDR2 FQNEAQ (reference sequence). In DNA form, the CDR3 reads TGTGCCAGCAGCTTAGGAGAGGGTCTGGACACCGGGGAGCTGTTTTTT. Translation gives CASSLGEGLDTGELFF.

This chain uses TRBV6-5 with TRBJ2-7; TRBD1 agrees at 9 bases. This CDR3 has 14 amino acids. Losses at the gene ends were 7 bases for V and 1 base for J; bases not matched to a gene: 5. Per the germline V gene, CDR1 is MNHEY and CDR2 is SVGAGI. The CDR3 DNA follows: TGTGCCAGCATCGGAGACAGGGGGTCCTACGAGCAGTACTTC. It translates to CASIGDRGSYEQYF.

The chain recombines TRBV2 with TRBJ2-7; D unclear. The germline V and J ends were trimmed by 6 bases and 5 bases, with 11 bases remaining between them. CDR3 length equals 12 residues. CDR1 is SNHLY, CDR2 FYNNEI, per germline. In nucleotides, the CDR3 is TGTGCCAGCAGAGAACAAGAGCACGAGCAGTACTTC. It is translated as CASREQEHEQYF.

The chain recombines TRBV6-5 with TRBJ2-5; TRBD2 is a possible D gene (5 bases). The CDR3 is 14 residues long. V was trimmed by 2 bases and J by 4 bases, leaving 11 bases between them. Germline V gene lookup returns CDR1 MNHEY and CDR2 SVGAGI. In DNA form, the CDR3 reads TGTGCCAGCAGTTACGGAACCCTAGCAGAGACCCAGTACTTC. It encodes CASSYGTLAETQYF.

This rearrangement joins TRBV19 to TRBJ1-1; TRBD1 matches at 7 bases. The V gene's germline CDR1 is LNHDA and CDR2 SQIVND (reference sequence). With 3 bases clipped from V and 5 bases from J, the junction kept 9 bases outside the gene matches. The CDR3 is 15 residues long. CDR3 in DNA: TGTGCCAGTAGTATGGGGGGACAGTGGAAGACTGAAGCTTTCTTT. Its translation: CASSMGGQWKTEAFF.

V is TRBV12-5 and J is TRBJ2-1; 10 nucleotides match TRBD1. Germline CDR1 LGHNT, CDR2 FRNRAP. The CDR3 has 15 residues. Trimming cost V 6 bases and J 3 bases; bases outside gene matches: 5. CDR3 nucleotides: TGTGCTAGTGGACCAGGGACAGGGGACTACAATGAGCAGTTCTTC. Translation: CASGPGTGDYNEQFF. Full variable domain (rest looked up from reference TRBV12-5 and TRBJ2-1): DARVTQTPRHKVTEMGQEVTMRCQPILGHNTVFWYRQTMMQGLELLAYFRNRAPLDDSGMPKDRFSAEMPDATLATLKIQPSEPRDSAVYFCASGPGTGDYNEQFFGPGTRLTVL.

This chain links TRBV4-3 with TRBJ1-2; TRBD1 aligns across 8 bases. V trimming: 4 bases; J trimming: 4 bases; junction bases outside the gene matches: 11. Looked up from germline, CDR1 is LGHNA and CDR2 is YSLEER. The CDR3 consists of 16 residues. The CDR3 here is CASSPQGEQGAYGYTF. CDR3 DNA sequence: TGCGCCAGCAGCCCCCAAGGCGAGCAGGGGGCCTATGGCTACACCTTC.

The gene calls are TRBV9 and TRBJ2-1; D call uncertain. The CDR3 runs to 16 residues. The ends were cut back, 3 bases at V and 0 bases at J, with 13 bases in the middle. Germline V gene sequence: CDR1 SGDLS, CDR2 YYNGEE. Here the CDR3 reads CASSAVPSSSYNEQFF. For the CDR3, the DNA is TGTGCCAGCAGCGCGGTTCCGTCGAGCTCCTACAATGAGCAGTTCTTC.

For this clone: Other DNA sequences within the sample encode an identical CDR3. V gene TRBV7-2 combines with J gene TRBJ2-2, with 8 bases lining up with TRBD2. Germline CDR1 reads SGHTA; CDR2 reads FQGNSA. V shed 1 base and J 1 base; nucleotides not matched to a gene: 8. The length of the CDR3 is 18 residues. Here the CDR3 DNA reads TGTGCCAGCAGCTTAGGAATACGGGGGGGCCAGAACACCGGGGAGCTGTTTTTT. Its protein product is CASSLGIRGGQNTGELFF.